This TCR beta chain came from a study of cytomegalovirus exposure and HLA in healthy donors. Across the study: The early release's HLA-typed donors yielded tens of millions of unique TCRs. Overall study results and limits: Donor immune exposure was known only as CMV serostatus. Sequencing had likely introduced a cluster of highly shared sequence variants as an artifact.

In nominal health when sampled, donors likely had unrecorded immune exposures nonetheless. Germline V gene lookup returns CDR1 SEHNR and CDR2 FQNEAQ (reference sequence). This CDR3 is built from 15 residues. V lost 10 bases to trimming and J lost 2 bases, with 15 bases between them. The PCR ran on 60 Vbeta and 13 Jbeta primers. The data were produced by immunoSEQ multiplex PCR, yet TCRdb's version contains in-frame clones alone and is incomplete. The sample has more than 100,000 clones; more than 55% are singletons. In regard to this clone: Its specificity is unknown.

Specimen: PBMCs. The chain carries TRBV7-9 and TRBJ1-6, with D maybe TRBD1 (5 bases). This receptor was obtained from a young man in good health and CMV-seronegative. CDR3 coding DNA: TGTGCCACCCAACCGCAGGGAACCTATAATTCACCCCTCCACTTT. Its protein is CATQPQGTYNSPLHF.